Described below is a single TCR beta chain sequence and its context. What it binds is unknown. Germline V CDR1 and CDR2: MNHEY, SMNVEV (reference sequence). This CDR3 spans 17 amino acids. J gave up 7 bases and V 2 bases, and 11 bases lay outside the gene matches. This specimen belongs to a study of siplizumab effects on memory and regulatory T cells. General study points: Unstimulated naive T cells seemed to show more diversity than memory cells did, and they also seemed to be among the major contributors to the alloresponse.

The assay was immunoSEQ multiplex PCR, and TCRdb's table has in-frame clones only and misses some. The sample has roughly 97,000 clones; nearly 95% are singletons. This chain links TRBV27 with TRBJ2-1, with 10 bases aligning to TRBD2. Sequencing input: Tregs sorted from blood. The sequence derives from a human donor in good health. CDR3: CASSLRLLAGVGNEQFF. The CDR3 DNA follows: TGTGCCAGCAGTTTAAGACTTCTAGCGGGAGTCGGAAATGAGCAGTTCTTC.